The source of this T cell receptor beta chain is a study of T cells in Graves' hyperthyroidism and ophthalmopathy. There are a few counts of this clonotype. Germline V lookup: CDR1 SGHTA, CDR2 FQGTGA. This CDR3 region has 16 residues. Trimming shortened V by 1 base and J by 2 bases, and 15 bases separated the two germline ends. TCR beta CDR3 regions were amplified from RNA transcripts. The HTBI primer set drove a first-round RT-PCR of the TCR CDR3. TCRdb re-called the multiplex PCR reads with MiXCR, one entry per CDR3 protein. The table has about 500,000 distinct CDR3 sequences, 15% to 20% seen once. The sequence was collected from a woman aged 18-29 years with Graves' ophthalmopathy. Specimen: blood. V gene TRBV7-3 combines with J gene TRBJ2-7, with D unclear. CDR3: CASSLRKVGRAYEQYF. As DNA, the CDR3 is TGTGCCAGCAGCTTAAGAAAGGTTGGACGTGCCTACGAGCAGTACTTC.